This record covers a single TCR beta chain. This record comes from a study of ipilimumab plus nivolumab after autologous stem cell transplantation. Measured with immunoSEQ multiplex PCR; TCRdb has only the in-frame clones, and not every one. The sample carries 9,500 to 15,000 clones, approximately 69% recorded once. Starting 14 to 28 days after autologous transplant, ipilimumab 1 mg/kg was given. Patients received nivolumab 3 mg/kg at weeks 1, 4, 7, 10, then fortnightly to week 26. The sample was PBMCs, taken in a trial of ipilimumab plus nivolumab as post-transplant consolidation. This clonotype was sampled from a male donor with diffuse large B-cell lymphoma.

Written as DNA, the CDR3 is TGTGCCAGCAGCTCGGACGGGACTAACTATGGCTACACCTTC. This translates into CASSSDGTNYGYTF. The rearrangement joins TRBV11-2 to TRBJ1-2; D unresolved. Trimming took 4 bases from V and 0 from J, leaving 9 bases between them. Per germline, CDR1 SGHAT and CDR2 FQNNGV. The CDR3 runs 14 residues. Filled out from reference TRBV11-2 and TRBJ1-2, the complete variable domain reads EAGVAQSPRYKIIEKRQSVAFWCNPISGHATLYWYQQILGQGPKLLIQFQNNGVVDDSQLPKDRFSAERLKGVDSTLKIQPAKLEDSAVYLCASSSDGTNYGYTFGSGTRLTVV.